A selection of T cell receptor beta chains follows, all from one sample in a study of blood T cell repertoires in COVID-19. Method: immunoSEQ multiplex PCR; TCRdb's copy keeps in-frame clones and lacks some. The sample yields 200,000 to 250,000 clones, about 89% seen once. The sequenced material came from peripheral blood. The receptors derive from a woman aged 40 to 50 with acute or convalescent COVID-19. Each CDR3 is given with its conserved first and last residue. The D gene is left open where the match is weak.

j_gene: TRBJ1-2; v_gene: TRBV6-5; d_gene: TRBD1; CDR3aa: CASSYSVGQGNGYTF; CDR3nt: TGTGCCAGCAGTTACTCAGTCGGACAGGGGAATGGCTACACCTTC
j_gene: TRBJ1-2; v_gene: TRBV19; d_gene: -; CDR3aa: CASRGQEGSNYGYTF; CDR3nt: TGTGCCAGTAGAGGACAAGAAGGCTCTAACTATGGCTACACCTTC
j_gene: TRBJ1-1; v_gene: TRBV15; d_gene: -; CDR3aa: CATSRVRSNTEAFF; CDR3nt: TGTGCCACCAGCAGAGTTCGCAGTAACACTGAAGCTTTCTTT
j_gene: TRBJ1-5; v_gene: TRBV19; d_gene: -; CDR3aa: CASSLAQGRNQPQHF; CDR3nt: TGTGCCAGTAGCTTGGCCCAGGGTAGGAATCAGCCCCAGCATTTT
j_gene: TRBJ2-5; v_gene: TRBV19; d_gene: -; CDR3aa: CASSTTLQETQYF; CDR3nt: TGTGCCAGTAGTACGACTCTACAAGAGACCCAGTACTTC
j_gene: TRBJ1-1; v_gene: TRBV7-6; d_gene: -; CDR3aa: CASSLASGEGGLVTEAFF; CDR3nt: TGTGCCAGCAGCTTAGCATCAGGGGAGGGGGGGTTGGTGACTGAAGCTTTCTTT
j_gene: TRBJ2-3; v_gene: TRBV24-1; d_gene: -; CDR3aa: CATNSPARGDTQYF; CDR3nt: TGTGCCACTAACAGTCCCGCTCGGGGAGATACGCAGTATTTT
j_gene: TRBJ1-1; v_gene: TRBV5-4; d_gene: -; CDR3aa: CASSLGQGGQNTEAFF; CDR3nt: TGTGCCAGCAGCTTGGGGCAGGGTGGGCAGAACACTGAAGCTTTCTTT
j_gene: TRBJ1-1; v_gene: TRBV6-5; d_gene: TRBD1; CDR3aa: CASRRLGQGNTEAFF; CDR3nt: TGTGCCAGCAGACGCCTGGGACAGGGGAACACTGAAGCTTTCTTT
j_gene: TRBJ2-3; v_gene: TRBV13; d_gene: -; CDR3aa: CASSSLTDPSPDGTDTQYF; CDR3nt: TGTGCCAGCAGCTCCCTAACGGATCCTAGCCCGGACGGCACAGATACGCAGTATTTT
j_gene: TRBJ1-2; v_gene: TRBV28; d_gene: TRBD1; CDR3aa: CASRFRGLGGYTF; CDR3nt: TGTGCCAGCAGGTTTAGGGGGCTAGGTGGCTACACCTTC
j_gene: TRBJ1-4; v_gene: TRBV27; d_gene: TRBD1; CDR3aa: CASSGTGVGKLFF; CDR3nt: TGTGCCAGCAGTGGGACAGGGGTGGGAAAACTGTTTTTT
j_gene: TRBJ2-3; v_gene: TRBV5-1; d_gene: TRBD2; CDR3aa: CASSLLSGGSIADTQYF; CDR3nt: TGCGCCAGCAGCTTGCTGAGCGGGGGGTCCATCGCAGATACGCAGTATTTT